This TCR beta chain was sequenced in a study of radiotherapy plus CTLA-4 blockade in lung cancer (dated by TCRdb to 2016 to 2018). Background on the whole study: Among enrolled patients, 15% to 20% had an objective response and roughly 30% reached disease control. General conclusions and limits of the study: TCR clones derived from tumors expanded in peripheral blood after treatment with radiotherapy and ipilimumab. Increased serum interferon-beta after radiation, together with early dynamic changes in blood T cell clones, were reported to be the strongest predictors of response.

Note on this clone: Its antigen is not yet known. No much larger clonotype is one base removed from it; base qualities were not supplied.

The CDR3, cysteine through phenylalanine, is 15 amino acids long. The entry retains the CDR3 DNA only, 45 bases that are in frame from base 1. The study evaluated CTLA-4 blockade (ipilimumab) given together with focal radiation therapy in patients who had chemo-refractory metastatic non-small-cell lung cancer. Preparation of the library involved the immunoSEQ multiplex PCR assay. Not all clones reach the TCRdb copy of this immuneACCESS table, which keeps in-frame sequences only. Checked studies attribute under half of the gap to unresolved V genes and leave the rest unexplained. The sample profile shows some 60,000 clones; under 80% of them were found once. The ten largest clones represent around a sixth of the sample.

This clonotype originated in a human donor with non-small cell lung cancer who had a complete response to radiotherapy plus ipilimumab. The source was peripheral blood, collected from a patient treated with radiotherapy plus ipilimumab. The rearranged chain carries TRBV21-1 and TRBJ2-7; the table's D call TRBD1 went unverified against the DNA. TRBV21-1 is a pseudogene locus. The sequence in DNA is TGTGCCAGCAGCCCGTGGACAGGTGATACCTACGAGCAGTACTTC. Its protein is CASSPWTGDTYEQYF.